Listed here are 19 T cell receptor beta chains from one sample, sequenced in a study of blood T cell repertoires in COVID-19 (dated by TCRdb to 2020 to 2021). The library was obtained by the immunoSEQ multiplex PCR assay. In TCRdb, the immuneACCESS table is reduced to in-frame sequences with V and J assigned. These tables do not hold every clone; where another copy was compared, an unresolved V gene accounts for under half, and the others remain unexplained. The sample table shows roughly 280,000 clones, and about 89% are seen once. The ten largest clonotypes hold roughly 8.5% of the sample. Material: peripheral blood. The origin of the receptors is a man in his forties or fifties with active or convalescent COVID-19.

The gene calls are TRBV11-2 and TRBJ2-1, with 9 bases lining up with TRBD1. Per germline, CDR1 SGHAT and CDR2 FQNNGV. V was clipped by 6 bases and J by 6 bases; unmatched bases: 9. The CDR3 length is 15 residues. The CDR3 DNA is TGTGCCAGCAGAATAACAGGGGGCTTAGGCAATGAGCAGTTCTTC. Protein: CASRITGGLGNEQFF. Full variable domain (remainder filled in from reference TRBV11-2 and TRBJ2-1): EAGVAQSPRYKIIEKRQSVAFWCNPISGHATLYWYQQILGQGPKLLIQFQNNGVVDDSQLPKDRFSAERLKGVDSTLKIQPAKLEDSAVYLCASRITGGLGNEQFFGPGTRLTVL.

The chain joins TRBV13 to TRBJ2-5, with 11 nucleotides matching TRBD2. V gave up 4 bases and J gave up 3 bases; unmatched junction bases: 4. Germline lookup yields CDR1 PRHDT and CDR2 FYEKMQ (reference sequence). CDR3 length equals 15 residues. The DNA for the CDR3 is TGTGCCAGCAGCTCGGGACTAGCGGTGGAAGAGACCCAGTACTTC. Its protein is CASSSGLAVEETQYF.

This clone was detected only a few times. The CDR3 sequence: CASSIFQGQFSPLHF. In DNA, the CDR3 is TGTGCCAGCAGTATCTTTCAGGGACAGTTTTCACCCCTCCACTTT. The chain combines TRBV27 with TRBJ1-6; 7 bases align to TRBD1. The germline gives CDR1 MNHEY, CDR2 SMNVEV (reference sequence). CDR3 size: 15 residues. V shed 5 bases and J 9 bases; nucleotides not matched to a gene: 10.

V usage is TRBV7-3 and J usage is TRBJ2-6; D may be TRBD1 (6 bases). Trimming took 5 bases from V and 2 from J, leaving 10 bases between them. Looked up from germline, CDR1 is SGHTA and CDR2 is FQGTGA. The CDR3 is 15 amino acids. Written as DNA, the CDR3 is TGTGCCAGCAGCGGGACAAACCCTGGGGCCAACGTCCTGACTTTC. Translating gives CASSGTNPGANVLTF.

This clone was seen once. DNA of the CDR3: TGTGCCAGCAGCTTTGGAGGGAGCCCTGGAAACACCATATATTTT. This translates into CASSFGGSPGNTIYF. This chain links TRBV7-6 with TRBJ1-3; D is uncertain. Trimming took 3 bases from V and 2 from J, leaving 11 bases between them. The CDR3 consists of 15 residues. CDR1 is SGHVS, CDR2 FNYEAQ, per germline.

The genes are TRBV11-3 and TRBJ2-1, with 11 bases aligning to TRBD2. Unmatched junction bases numbered 4, after V lost 1 base and J lost 2 bases. This CDR3 comprises 17 residues. The V gene's germline CDR1 is SGHNT and CDR2 YENEEA. CDR3 in DNA: TGTGCCAGCAGCTTAGGTCCGACTAGCGGGGCCTACAATGAGCAGTTCTTC. Translating gives CASSLGPTSGAYNEQFF.

The chain combines TRBV2 with TRBJ2-5; D unresolved. The CDR3 is 14 amino acids. Germline V gene sequence: CDR1 SNHLY, CDR2 FYNNEI. The V and J ends lost 5 bases and 4 bases respectively, with 14 bases between them. CDR3 DNA sequence: TGTGCCAGCAGTCCGGGTCCCGCCGGAGAGACCCAGTACTTC. Amino acids: CASSPGPAGETQYF.

V is TRBV4-2 and J is TRBJ2-7; D not resolved. The CDR3 has 13 residues. Deletions cut 4 bases from V and 3 bases from J, with 10 bases between. The germline CDR1 and CDR2 sequences are LGHNA and YNFKEQ. The CDR3 loop reads CASSPLPRYEQYF. CDR3 nucleotide sequence: TGTGCCAGCAGCCCCCTCCCTCGCTACGAGCAGTACTTC.

This chain connects TRBV9 to TRBJ2-1; 9 bases line up with TRBD2. Germline CDR1 and CDR2: SGDLS and YYNGEE. The CDR3 length is 13 residues. J lost 8 bases, V lost 5 bases, and 5 bases had no gene match. The CDR3 DNA follows: TGTGCCAGCAGGGCGGGAGGGTCGGATGAGCAGTTCTTC. Its protein product is CASRAGGSDEQFF.

The V gene is TRBV27, the J gene TRBJ1-1; unclear D gene. This CDR3 region has 14 residues. CDR1 and CDR2 (germline): MNHEY, SMNVEV (reference sequence). V was cut by 5 bases and J by 1 base, with 11 bases left in between. CDR3 in DNA: TGTGCCAGCAGTCCTTACCGGGAGAACACTGAAGCTTTCTTT. Its protein is CASSPYRENTEAFF.

This clone appeared once. The chain recombines TRBV2 with TRBJ1-2; D call uncertain. In germline, CDR1 is SNHLY, CDR2 FYNNEI. V was shortened by 2 bases and J by 4 bases, with 8 bases between the two germline ends. This CDR3 is built from 13 residues. The CDR3 reads CASSEHSSYGYTF. The CDR3, as DNA: TGTGCCAGCAGTGAACACAGTTCCTATGGCTACACCTTC.

Note on this clone: The sample carries other DNA sequences with the same CDR3. The rearrangement links TRBV4-1 to TRBJ1-1; D remains ambiguous. This CDR3 region has 14 residues. Per germline, CDR1 MGHRA and CDR2 YSYEKL. Trimming pared 0 bases from V and 1 base from J, leaving 6 bases between. DNA of the CDR3: TGCGCCAGCAGCCAAGATCTCGGGAACACTGAAGCTTTCTTT. This codes for CASSQDLGNTEAFF.

This clone is a singleton in its sample. Here the CDR3 DNA reads TGTGCCTGGAGTGTAGGTTCTCAGGGAAGCGGCTACACCTTC. Amino acids: CAWSVGSQGSGYTF. This chain links TRBV30 with TRBJ1-2; weak D call: TRBD1 (5 bases). This CDR3 contains 14 residues. Germline V CDR1 and CDR2: GTSNPN, SVGIG (reference sequence). Trimming took 0 bases from V and 8 from J, leaving 16 bases between them.

The chain recombines TRBV5-1 with TRBJ2-4; D is possibly TRBD1 (6 bases). This CDR3 contains 16 residues. Germline CDR1 and CDR2: SGHRS and YFSETQ. V gave up 0 bases and J gave up 5 bases, with 15 bases separating them. The CDR3 nucleotides are TGCGCCAGCAGCTTGGGGACAGCCCGAAGGGAAAACATTCAGTACTTC. Translation gives CASSLGTARRENIQYF.

This chain connects TRBV7-2 to TRBJ1-1, with a tentative D call TRBD1 (6 bases). Trimming took 1 base from V and 6 from J, leaving 15 bases between them. The CDR3 is 15 amino acids. Germline CDR1 reads SGHTA; CDR2 reads FQGNSA. The CDR3 DNA is TGTGCCAGCAGCTTAGGGGTCAGGGGAGTATCTGAAGCTTTCTTT. As protein: CASSLGVRGVSEAFF.

The gene calls are TRBV27 and TRBJ2-3; 14 bases line up with TRBD2. CDR1 is MNHEY and CDR2 is SMNVEV in the germline V gene (reference sequence). There are 20 residues in the CDR3. The J segment lost 1 base and the V segment lost 3 bases, leaving 12 bases of the junction unmatched. DNA for the CDR3: TGTGCCAGCAGTTTTCACGCGGGACTAGCGGGAGTTATCGGCACAGATACGCAGTATTTT. Its protein product is CASSFHAGLAGVIGTDTQYF.

The chain has TRBV19 and TRBJ1-5; 9 nucleotides match TRBD1. V was pared by 2 bases and J by 4 bases, with 9 bases of the junction left unmatched. This CDR3 contains 17 residues. Germline-derived CDR1 and CDR2 are LNHDA and SQIVND (reference sequence). The CDR3 DNA is TGTGCCAGTAGTATACCCCTTCTGACAGGGGGGAATCAGCCCCAGCATTTT. Amino acid sequence: CASSIPLLTGGNQPQHF.

This chain connects TRBV2 to TRBJ1-1, with TRBD1 identical over 7 bases. The CDR3 is 13 residues long. Germline CDR1 reads SNHLY; CDR2 reads FYNNEI. V trimming: 4 bases; J trimming: 5 bases; junction bases outside the gene matches: 4. The chain's CDR3 is CASSVPRGTEAFF. As DNA, the CDR3 is TGTGCCAGCAGTGTACCCAGGGGGACTGAAGCTTTCTTT.

V is TRBV6-5 and J is TRBJ2-7; 8 nucleotides match TRBD1. The ends lost 6 bases at V and 0 bases at J; junction bases unmatched: 7. The CDR3 covers 15 residues. Germline loops: CDR1 MNHEY, CDR2 SVGAGI. The CDR3, as DNA: TGTGCCAGCAGCCGGACAGGGCCAAACTCCTACGAGCAGTACTTC. This encodes CASSRTGPNSYEQYF.